Detailed here is one T cell receptor (beta chain). V was cut by 6 bases and J by 8 bases, with 22 bases left in between. The CDR3 extends over 16 amino acids. CDR1 and CDR2 (germline): LNHDA, SQIVND (reference sequence). This entry is derived from a study of blood T cell repertoires in COVID-19. Study at large: COVID-19 samples collected from the United States, Italy and Spain covered acute and convalescent phases.

Study processing details: Using reference gene primer amplification, nucleated cell counts were estimated. The data were produced by immunoSEQ multiplex PCR, yet TCRdb's version contains in-frame clones alone and is incomplete. The V and J calls and the clone size are those of that table, but D and trimming were determined from the DNA. The sample holds 150,000 or so clones; about 85% are singletons and the top ten take under 6%. This TCR was sampled from a woman aged 45-60 years with COVID-19, enrolled during active disease. The chain joins TRBV19 to TRBJ1-4; D remains ambiguous. Sequences were obtained from peripheral blood. The CDR3 DNA is TGTGCCAGTAGGATACTCTGGGGAGCGTCCCCCGAAAAACTGTTTTTT. Translating gives CASRILWGASPEKLFF.